These 8 T cell receptor beta chains came from one sample sequenced in a study of cytomegalovirus exposure and HLA in healthy donors. Vbeta (60) and Jbeta (13) primers were used in the PCR. This table comes from immunoSEQ multiplex PCR, and its TCRdb copy is limited to in-frame clones, with some not included. Among some 190,000 clones listed, roughly four fifths were seen once. The source material was PBMCs. These receptor sequences come from a man aged 18 to 35 in good health and CMV-seronegative.

The chain carries TRBV5-1 and TRBJ2-5, with a tentative D call TRBD2 (5 bases). The CDR3 covers 14 residues. Germline CDR1 reads SGHRS; CDR2 reads YFSETQ. V lost 0 bases, J lost 7 bases, and 13 bases lay in between. The CDR3 DNA sequence: TGCGCCAGCAGCTTGGGTGATTCTCGGGGGACCCAGTACTTC. Its translation: CASSLGDSRGTQYF.

The chain joins TRBV30 to TRBJ2-3; 14 bases line up with TRBD2. The germline gives CDR1 GTSNPN, CDR2 SVGIG (reference sequence). The CDR3 totals 16 residues. The J segment lost 3 bases and the V segment lost 3 bases, leaving 5 bases of the junction unmatched. The CDR3 is CAWRGRTSGRTDTQYF. In nucleotides, the CDR3 is TGTGCCTGGAGGGGACGGACTAGCGGGAGGACAGATACGCAGTATTTT.

The chain has TRBV2 and TRBJ2-7; maybe TRBD1 (6 bases). From germline, CDR1 is SNHLY and CDR2 FYNNEI. There are 15 residues in the CDR3. V dropped 4 bases and J dropped 3 bases, with 16 bases sitting between them. The CDR3 nucleotides are TGTGCCAGCAGTGGCACAGGGCCGACCTACTACGAGCAGTACTTC. Amino acid sequence: CASSGTGPTYYEQYF.

In this sample, this clone turned up a few times. The chain links TRBV7-2 to TRBJ1-5; D is unresolved. The CDR3 covers 13 residues. With 5 bases removed from V and 4 bases from J, the gap between germline ends came to 9 bases. Germline lookup yields CDR1 SGHTA and CDR2 FQGNSA. Written as DNA, the CDR3 is TGTGCCAGCAGCGCCTCTACGAATCAGCCCCAGCATTTT. Translated, it gives CASSASTNQPQHF.

The chain carries TRBV19 and TRBJ2-3; D perhaps matches TRBD2 (6 bases). The CDR3 consists of 14 residues. The germline V gene has CDR1 LNHDA and CDR2 SQIVND (reference sequence). Trimming took off 5 bases at V and 6 bases at J, with 15 bases between the two ends. The CDR3 reads CASSPGGSRDTQYF. For the CDR3, the DNA is TGTGCCAGTAGTCCCGGGGGTTCTCGGGATACGCAGTATTTT.

This rearrangement joins TRBV19 to TRBJ1-4, with 9 bases matching TRBD1. V shed 7 bases and J 3 bases; nucleotides not matched to a gene: 12. This CDR3 is 17 amino acids long. Germline CDR1 and CDR2: LNHDA and SQIVND (reference sequence). The CDR3 coding sequence is TGTGCCAGTATCTCTTCCGGACAGGGGTTCCCTAATGAAAAACTGTTTTTT. This encodes CASISSGQGFPNEKLFF.

The V call is TRBV9, the J call TRBJ2-1; maybe TRBD1 (6 bases). The length of the CDR3 is 14 residues. Per the germline V gene, CDR1 is SGDLS and CDR2 is YYNGEE. Trimming pared 2 bases from V and 7 bases from J, leaving 13 bases between. CDR3 in amino acids: CASSVSGTLNEQFF. CDR3 coding DNA: TGTGCCAGCAGCGTGAGTGGGACATTGAATGAGCAGTTCTTC.

The chain joins TRBV29-1 to TRBJ2-7, with 7 nucleotides matching TRBD2. Germline lookup yields CDR1 SQVTM and CDR2 ANQGSEA. The junction had 6 bases not matched to a gene; V was cut back by 0 bases and J by 7 bases. This CDR3 region has 13 residues. The CDR3 DNA sequence: TGCAGCGTTGAAGATCGAGCGCGGGGGGAGCAGTACTTC. Its protein product is CSVEDRARGEQYF.